The 8 T cell receptor beta chains listed next were all sequenced from one sample in a study of Ad26.COV2.S vaccination and SARS-CoV-2 variants. Data came from immunoSEQ multiplex PCR; TCRdb stores just in-frame clones and leaves some out. This sample yields 350,000 to 450,000 clones, of which about 89% are seen a single time; about 2% belongs to the top ten. Treatment described: about 20 received Ad26.COV2.S at low or high dose, single or two shots; about 5 received placebo; per-sample allocation not given. The samples date from day 63 after the first vaccine or placebo injection. This sample comprised peripheral blood, obtained in a trial of Ad26.COV2.S vaccine versus placebo. The origin of the receptors is a person between 18 and 65 years old who received the Ad26.COV2.S COVID-19 vaccine or a placebo.

The V and J genes are TRBV6-2 or TRBV6-3 and TRBJ1-4, with D possibly TRBD1 on 6 matching bases. This CDR3 has 14 residues. The germline V gene encodes CDR1 MNHEY and CDR2 SVGEGT. Trimming removed 4 bases at V and 8 bases at J, with 14 bases between. This chain's CDR3 is CASSSTGGREKLFF. As DNA, the CDR3 is TGTGCCAGCAGTTCGACAGGAGGTCGGGAAAAACTGTTTTTT.

The V call is TRBV3-1 (or the pseudogene TRBV3-2), the J call TRBJ2-1, with 15 bases fitting TRBD2. The ends lost 4 bases at V and 6 bases at J; junction bases unmatched: 4. Germline-derived CDR1 and CDR2 are LGHDT and YNNKEL (reference sequence). The CDR3 is 16 residues long. The CDR3 DNA sequence: TGTGCCAGCAGCCGGGGACTAGCGGGAGGAACCAATGAGCAGTTCTTC. Its translation is CASSRGLAGGTNEQFF.

This chain connects TRBV19 to TRBJ2-2, with D uncertain. The germline gives CDR1 LNHDA, CDR2 SQIVND (reference sequence). Trimming cost V 6 bases and J 0 bases, with 8 bases left between them. The CDR3 runs 14 residues. CDR3 sequence: CASRYAPNTGELFF. Written as DNA, the CDR3 is TGTGCCAGTAGGTACGCCCCGAACACCGGGGAGCTGTTTTTT.

A note on this clone: The same CDR3 can be traced to other DNA sequences in this sample. The chain links TRBV5-1 to TRBJ2-1; 8 bases map to TRBD2. This CDR3 comprises 13 residues. The ends lost 4 bases at V and 6 bases at J; junction bases unmatched: 3. The germline V gene has CDR1 SGHRS and CDR2 YFSETQ. The CDR3 reads CASSLGTSNEQFF. DNA for the CDR3: TGCGCCAGCAGCCTGGGGACTAGCAATGAGCAGTTCTTC. The whole variable domain, remainder taken from reference TRBV5-1 and TRBJ2-1, is KAGVTQTPRYLIKTRGQQVTLSCSPISGHRSVSWYQQTPGQGLQFLFEYFSETQRNKGNFPGRFSGRQFSNSRSEMNVSTLELGDSALYLCASSLGTSNEQFFGPGTRLTVL.

The chain recombines TRBV27 with TRBJ1-5, with TRBD1 matching over 11 bases. Germline values: CDR1 MNHEY, CDR2 SMNVEV (reference sequence). The CDR3 contains 14 residues. V was pared by 8 bases and J by 6 bases, with 6 bases of the junction left unmatched. The CDR3 DNA reads TGTGCCAGCGCGGGACAGGGGGAATCTCAGCCCCAGCATTTT. This encodes CASAGQGESQPQHF.

CDR3 DNA: TGCAGTGCTAGTATCTCGGGCCCCCAGCATTTT. It specifies CSASISGPQHF. This sequence joins TRBV20-1 and TRBJ1-5; D remains unclear. The CDR3 is made up of 11 amino acids. V was pared by 3 bases and J by 10 bases, with 10 bases between. Germline-derived CDR1 and CDR2 are DFQATT and SNEGSKA (reference sequence).

This clone was counted only a few times. The J gene is TRBJ2-1, the V gene TRBV28; 8 nucleotides align to TRBD2. This CDR3 comprises 16 residues. J gave up 4 bases and V 6 bases, and 11 bases lay outside the gene matches. Germline assignment: CDR1 MDHEN and CDR2 SYDVKM. CDR3: CASSPAGVAGYNEQFF. CDR3 nucleotides: TGTGCCAGCAGCCCAGCGGGAGTGGCGGGGTACAATGAGCAGTTCTTC.

V gene TRBV5-1 combines with J gene TRBJ1-4, with 7 bases aligning to TRBD1. The CDR3 is 14 residues long. Germline trimming cut 3 bases from V and 5 bases from J; bases unmatched to any gene: 4. From germline, CDR1 is SGHRS and CDR2 YFSETQ. CDR3 DNA: TGCGCCAGCAGCTCAGGGGGGAGAAATGAAAAACTGTTTTTT. Residues: CASSSGGRNEKLFF.